Listed here are 7 T cell receptor beta chains from one sample, sequenced in a study of memory CD4+ T cells and cytomegalovirus serostatus. This table comes from immunoSEQ multiplex PCR, and its TCRdb copy is limited to in-frame clones, with some not included. The table shows some 44,000 clones, with 60% to 85% occurring only once. Single viable CD3+CD4+CD8-CD45RO+ cells were sorted as the memory CD4+ T cells. The sample consisted of memory CD4+ T cells from blood. The receptor set was obtained from an adult in good health and CMV-seronegative.

V and J are TRBV7-3 and TRBJ1-1; tentative D call: TRBD1 (5 bases). Trimming left V 6 bases short and J 1 base short, with 12 bases between. CDR3 size: 14 residues. Germline V gene lookup returns CDR1 SGHTA and CDR2 FQGTGA. The CDR3 bases are TGTGCCAGCAGGGCGGGACCGCAGAACACTGAAGCTTTCTTT. This translates into CASRAGPQNTEAFF.

J is TRBJ2-2 and V is TRBV6-1; D remains unclear. Germline assignment: CDR1 MNHNS and CDR2 SASEGT. This CDR3 contains 13 residues. V shed 8 bases and J shed 0 bases, with 7 bases lying between them. The DNA of the CDR3 is TGTGCCAGCGGACGCCCGAACACCGGGGAGCTGTTTTTT. Its protein product is CASGRPNTGELFF.

This chain uses TRBV10-3 with TRBJ2-1; D is undetermined. The germline V gene encodes CDR1 ENHRY and CDR2 SYGVKD. Trimming stripped 0 bases from V and 4 bases from J, with 7 bases between. CDR3 length equals 14 residues. The CDR3 DNA follows: TGTGCCATCAGTGAGTCACAGTCTTACAATGAGCAGTTCTTC. Translated, it gives CAISESQSYNEQFF.

This sequence joins TRBV6-1 and TRBJ1-2; D gene ambiguous. From germline, CDR1 is MNHNS and CDR2 SASEGT. Trimming took 7 bases from V and 0 from J, leaving 12 bases between them. This CDR3 has 14 residues. The CDR3 sequence is CASIPVNPNYGYTF. CDR3 bases: TGTGCCAGCATTCCCGTTAACCCTAACTATGGCTACACCTTC.

This chain links TRBV10-3 with TRBJ2-7; D might be TRBD2 (6 bases). V was trimmed by 2 bases and J by 6 bases, leaving 14 bases between them. The CDR3 length is 14 residues. Looked up from germline, CDR1 is ENHRY and CDR2 is SYGVKD. The CDR3 reads CAISEGRDSAEQYF. CDR3 bases: TGTGCCATCAGTGAGGGCAGGGACTCGGCCGAGCAGTACTTC.

The V gene is TRBV4-2, the J gene TRBJ2-7, with unresolved D. In germline, CDR1 is LGHNA, CDR2 YNFKEQ. There are 14 residues in the CDR3. Trimming removed 0 bases at V and 9 bases at J, with 15 bases between. CDR3 DNA sequence: TGTGCCAGCAGCCAAGATAGCAGGATGATAGGGCAGTACTTC. This codes for CASSQDSRMIGQYF.

This clone showed up just a few times. Other DNA variants within this sample encode the same CDR3. V gene TRBV9 combines with J gene TRBJ1-3; D may be TRBD1 (5 bases). The germline gives CDR1 SGDLS, CDR2 YYNGEE. CDR3 length: 14 amino acids. Trimming removed 0 bases from V and 1 base from J, with 5 bases in between. The DNA of the CDR3 is TGTGCCAGCAGCGTAGAGGGGTCTGGAAACACCATATATTTT. It specifies CASSVEGSGNTIYF.